These 2 T cell receptor beta chains were all obtained from the same sample, sequenced in a study of T cell responses to AZD1222 COVID-19 vaccine. Some clones are missing from TCRdb's copy, which holds only in-frame ones; the method was immunoSEQ multiplex PCR. The table includes fewer than 250,000 clones, approximately 94% detected once. Sample: peripheral blood, taken on day 0 of MenACWY control vaccination. Every receptor here comes from an adult in good health.

This chain uses TRBV30 with TRBJ1-2, with D maybe TRBD1 (5 bases). Germline CDR1 GTSNPN, CDR2 SVGIG (reference sequence). V was trimmed by 4 bases and J by 8 bases, leaving 17 bases between them. This CDR3 contains 13 residues. The DNA of the CDR3 is TGTGCCTGGAACGAGATGAGAGGGGCGGGCTACACCTTC. Translated: CAWNEMRGAGYTF.

The DNA for the CDR3 is TGTGCCAGCTCACCAAGGGGGGGGCGCCTCAATAATTCACCCCTCCACTTT. Amino acids: CASSPRGGRLNNSPLHF. V is TRBV18 and J is TRBJ1-6; tentative D call: TRBD1 (6 bases). The germline V and J ends were trimmed by 2 bases and 5 bases, with 16 bases remaining between them. The CDR3 has 17 amino acids. Germline V gives CDR1 KGHSH, CDR2 LQKENI.